A selection of T cell receptor beta chains follows, all from one sample in a study of shared clonotypes between healthy human individuals. Produced via immunoSEQ multiplex PCR; TCRdb's table is partial and in-frame only. The sample consists of about 1.9 million clones, 93% of them appearing once. Sequenced material: naive CD8+ T cells from PBMCs. These receptors originate from a man aged 18 to 35 in good health. Some clones in this sample may be carry-over from other donors' samples. Both conserved end residues are part of each CDR3. The D gene is left open where the match is weak. Where a row states a size, it is once, few, many or the class of an expanded clone; other rows omit it.

CDR3nt | CDR3aa | j_gene | d_gene | v_gene | abundance
TGTGCCAGCAGCGGGGGTGCGGGCTACGAGCAGTACTTC | CASSGGAGYEQYF | TRBJ2-7 | . | TRBV9 | .
TGTGCCACGGATGGCTACACCTTC | CATDGYTF | TRBJ1-2 | . | TRBV7-2 | .
TGTGCCAGCAGCTGGCTAGGAGTGGCCTCGGAGACCCAGTACTTC | CASSWLGVASETQYF | TRBJ2-5 | . | TRBV7-6 | .
TGTGCCATCAGTGATGTAACAGGGGGGGTGGACTATGGCTACACCTTC | CAISDVTGGVDYGYTF | TRBJ1-2 | TRBD1 | TRBV10-3 | .
TGTGCCAGCAGTTTAGAAACGACAGCATACAATGAGCAGTTCTTC | CASSLETTAYNEQFF | TRBJ2-1 | . | TRBV27 | .
TGTGCCAGCAGCTTAGTGTCGTACAATGAGCAGTTCTTC | CASSLVSYNEQFF | TRBJ2-1 | . | TRBV11-1 | .
TGCGCCAGCAGCCATCTCAGGGGGACGGCCTATGGCTACACCTTC | CASSHLRGTAYGYTF | TRBJ1-2 | TRBD1 | TRBV4-3 | .
TGTGCCAGCAGTCAGCCACTAGCGCCCGGGGAGCTGTTTTTT | CASSQPLAPGELFF | TRBJ2-2 | TRBD2 | TRBV6-5 | .
TGTGCCACCAGATCCCCTACCGAACAAGAGACCCAGTACTTC | CATRSPTEQETQYF | TRBJ2-5 | . | TRBV10-3 | .
TGTGCCAGCAGCTCCCTTAAGGGGGAGGCTAACTATGGCTACACCTTC | CASSSLKGEANYGYTF | TRBJ1-2 | . | TRBV7-9 | .
TGTGCCAGCAGCATTCTATCTAGGGGGAATGAGCAGTTCTTC | CASSILSRGNEQFF | TRBJ2-1 | . | TRBV28 | .
TGTGCCAGCAGAACAGGGGTCTATGAGCAGTTCTTC | CASRTGVYEQFF | TRBJ2-1 | TRBD1 | TRBV6-1 | .
TGTGCCAGCAGTTCCGGGACAGTCCTTTCCGATACGCAGTATTTT | CASSSGTVLSDTQYF | TRBJ2-3 | TRBD1 | TRBV6-5 | .
TGCGCCAGCAGTCGGGATGGGACTGAGGGAAACACCATATATTTT | CASSRDGTEGNTIYF | TRBJ1-3 | . | TRBV23-1 | once
TGTGCCAGCAGCGTACTAGCGGGAGGGTCCTTCAATGAGCAGTTCTTC | CASSVLAGGSFNEQFF | TRBJ2-1 | TRBD2 | TRBV7-9 | once
TGCGCCAGCAGCCAAGAGAATAGGGCGTATTTGAACAGGAACACTGAAGCTTTCTTT | CASSQENRAYLNRNTEAFF | TRBJ1-1 | . | TRBV4-1 | .
TGTGCCAGCAGTAGATCGGCTAGCTCCTACAATGAGCAGTTCTTC | CASSRSASSYNEQFF | TRBJ2-1 | . | TRBV7-9 | once
TGCGCCAGCAGCCGCTCGGACGGGGGGAACTATGGCTACACCTTC | CASSRSDGGNYGYTF | TRBJ1-2 | . | TRBV4-1 | .
TGTGCCAGCAGCGTAGACGGGGATCAGCCCCAGCATTTT | CASSVDGDQPQHF | TRBJ1-5 | . | TRBV9 | few
TGTGCCAGTAGTATTGGTGGGACAGCCAAAAACATTCAGTACTTC | CASSIGGTAKNIQYF | TRBJ2-4 | . | TRBV19 | .
TGTGCCAGCAGCCTAATACGGAATGGGCAGGGACAGACCGGGGAGCTGTTTTTT | CASSLIRNGQGQTGELFF | TRBJ2-2 | TRBD1 | TRBV27 | .
TGTGCCAGCAGCTGGCGGCTAGCGGGACCCTACAATGAGCAGTTCTTC | CASSWRLAGPYNEQFF | TRBJ2-1 | TRBD2 | TRBV5-4 | .
TGCAGCGTTGAAGGAGGGCAGCCCTACACCTTC | CSVEGGQPYTF | TRBJ1-2 | . | TRBV29-1 | .
TGTGCCATCAGTGAGTCGATGGCAGGGGACGAGCAGTACTTC | CAISESMAGDEQYF | TRBJ2-7 | . | TRBV10-3 | once
TGTGCCAGCAGCAAGGGCGTCCGGACAGACGTGGCCGGGGAGCTGTTTTTT | CASSKGVRTDVAGELFF | TRBJ2-2 | . | TRBV7-6 | once
TGTGCCTGGACCACCTTGGGGAGCAGGCACCAAGAGACCCAGTACTTC | CAWTTLGSRHQETQYF | TRBJ2-5 | . | TRBV30 | .
TGTGCCAGCAGCGTAGGGGACGGGACACCAACCTACGAGCAGTACTTC | CASSVGDGTPTYEQYF | TRBJ2-7 | . | TRBV9 | .
TGTGCCAGCAGCGCAGGACAGGGAGGACTCCAAGAGACCCAGTACTTC | CASSAGQGGLQETQYF | TRBJ2-5 | TRBD1 | TRBV5-6 | .
TGTGCCAGCAGTTGGGGGACAGGGGGAATTTATGGCTACACCTTC | CASSWGTGGIYGYTF | TRBJ1-2 | TRBD1 | TRBV27 | .
TGTGCCAGCAGCGCACCCGGCTGGTACGAGCAGTACTTC | CASSAPGWYEQYF | TRBJ2-7 | . | TRBV7-9 | once
TGTGCCAGCAGCCAGGCCTGGTCTAGGGTTCATGAGCAGTTCTTC | CASSQAWSRVHEQFF | TRBJ2-1 | . | TRBV6-4 | .
TGTGCCAGCAGCTTAGACAACCGACTAGACTATGGCTACACCTTC | CASSLDNRLDYGYTF | TRBJ1-2 | . | TRBV7-8 | .
TGTGCCAGCAGGGGACAGGGGGCTAACTATGGCTACACCTTC | CASRGQGANYGYTF | TRBJ1-2 | TRBD1 | TRBV9 | once
TGCGCCAGCTCCACGGGGGGGCGAGGCGAGCAGTACTTC | CASSTGGRGEQYF | TRBJ2-7 | TRBD2 | TRBV5-1 | .
TGCAGCGTTGATTGGCGGGATACCAGGGGCTACACCTTC | CSVDWRDTRGYTF | TRBJ1-2 | . | TRBV29-1 | .
TGTGCCAGCAGCCAAGAAGCGGGGGCGGTCACCGGGGAGCTGTTTTTT | CASSQEAGAVTGELFF | TRBJ2-2 | TRBD2 | TRBV4-2 | .
TGTGCCAGCGGACTCCTTGGGTCCTACAATGAGCAGTTCTTC | CASGLLGSYNEQFF | TRBJ2-1 | . | TRBV6-5 | .
TGTGCCAGCAGCTTACCTTCGACAGGGCTACTCACAGATACGCAGTATTTT | CASSLPSTGLLTDTQYF | TRBJ2-3 | TRBD1 | TRBV7-9 | .
TGCGCCAGCAGTCAAAGAAGCGGCAGCTCCTACAATGAGCAGTTCTTC | CASSQRSGSSYNEQFF | TRBJ2-1 | . | TRBV4-1 | .
TGCAGCGTTGACGCTAGCCGCTCCTACAATGAGCAGTTCTTC | CSVDASRSYNEQFF | TRBJ2-1 | . | TRBV29-1 | once
TGTGCCAGCAGTTCCGGGGGAGGGAACACTGAAGCTTTCTTT | CASSSGGGNTEAFF | TRBJ1-1 | . | TRBV27 | .
TGTGCCAGCTCACCGAGCGAGGGGGCCTACGAGCAGTACTTC | CASSPSEGAYEQYF | TRBJ2-7 | . | TRBV18 | .
TGTGCCAGCAGCCCCCCGCGGGCCTCTAACTATGGCTACACCTTC | CASSPPRASNYGYTF | TRBJ1-2 | . | TRBV28 | .
TGTGCCAGCAGCGTAGCTGGGCATGGATACAATGAGCAGTTCTTC | CASSVAGHGYNEQFF | TRBJ2-1 | . | TRBV9 | .
TGTGCCAGCAGACTCACAGGTTACCAAGAGACCCAGTACTTC | CASRLTGYQETQYF | TRBJ2-5 | . | TRBV27 | .
TGCGCCAGCAGCTGGGGGACGTCCTATCTAAACACCGGGGAGCTGTTTTTT | CASSWGTSYLNTGELFF | TRBJ2-2 | . | TRBV5-1 | .
TGTGCCAGCAGCTTCAACCGGGACCGCGACACCGGGGAGCTGTTTTTT | CASSFNRDRDTGELFF | TRBJ2-2 | . | TRBV9 | .
TGTGCCAGCAGCTTCGCGGGACAGGTGTACGAGCAGTACTTC | CASSFAGQVYEQYF | TRBJ2-7 | TRBD1 | TRBV7-8 | once
TGTGCCAGTAGTACTTTAGCGGGGATCTCCTACGAGCAGTACTTC | CASSTLAGISYEQYF | TRBJ2-7 | TRBD2 | TRBV19 | .
TGTGCCAGCAGTGAAGCCCGCCTTCCCGCTGAAGCTTTCTTT | CASSEARLPAEAFF | TRBJ1-1 | . | TRBV6-1 | .
TGTGCCAGCAGCAGTCCCGGGACGAGCTCCTACGAGCAGTACTTC | CASSSPGTSSYEQYF | TRBJ2-7 | . | TRBV27 | .